This T cell receptor beta chain emerged from a study of T-cell memory formation after mild COVID-19. The wider study: Clusters of TCRs were largely donor specific. Study findings and constraints: Cross-reactive memory appears to have joined, as suggested by some responding clones showing up in pre-infection memory.

A word on this clonotype: The antigen is undetermined.

In TCRdb, the 5' RACE reads were re-called with MiXCR into one record per CDR3 protein. The data show 250,000 to 300,000 distinct CDR3 sequences, more than 15% seen once. This clonotype originated in a man younger than 35 who had mild COVID-19 (a few samples of this study predate the infection). Cell type and time point are not known. The sample was PBMCs or a T cell subset sorted from them (not recorded which).

This CDR3 reads CASSQDSSGANVLTF. CDR3 nucleotides: TGCGCCAGCAGCCAAGATTCTTCCGGGGCCAACGTCCTGACTTTC. The gene calls are TRBV4-1 and TRBJ2-6, with no clear D. CDR1 is MGHRA, CDR2 YSYEKL, per germline. Trimming shortened V by 0 bases and J by 4 bases, and 7 bases separated the two germline ends. This CDR3 has 15 amino acids.